Detailed here is one TCR beta chain. In the original workflow: Estimation of nucleated cell counts was performed using reference gene primer amplification. TCRdb keeps only in-frame clones here, not all; method: immunoSEQ multiplex PCR. D and trimming were read from the DNA, whereas the V and J calls and clone size are those reported in that table. The sample carries about 160,000 clones, roughly 77% recorded once. This sample was included in a study of blood T cell repertoires in COVID-19. Study-level background: Sites in the United States, Italy and Spain provided acute and convalescent COVID-19 samples. T cells, B-cell-depleted T cells, or PBMCs supplied cDNA or gDNA.

This CDR3 has 21 residues. CDR1 MNHEY and CDR2 SVGEGT come from the germline V gene. Trimming took 2 bases from V and 0 from J; bases not matched to a gene: 15. The chain has TRBV6-2 or TRBV6-3 and TRBJ2-2, with 10 nucleotides matching TRBD1. The specimen sequenced was peripheral blood. This TCR came from a human donor in a cohort sampled during active COVID-19. The CDR3 coding sequence is TGTGCCAGCAGTTACGTCCCGACAGGGGGCGTCCGCACCGCGAACACCGGGGAGCTGTTTTTT. It translates to CASSYVPTGGVRTANTGELFF.